The 9 T cell receptor beta chains in this list originate from one sample, sequenced in a study of monozygotic twins with inflammatory bowel disease. TCRdb reprocessed the 5' RACE reads, with one entry per CDR3 protein and no DNA. This repertoire comprises about 300,000 distinct CDR3 sequences; its ten largest clones make up more than 4.5%. The sequencing sample was made of blood. The receptor set was obtained from a human donor with ulcerative colitis or Crohn's disease, or a healthy co-twin of an affected twin (not recorded which).

The chain has TRBV18 and TRBJ2-7; TCRdb returns TRBD1, unconfirmable since there is no DNA. CDR1 is KGHSH and CDR2 is LQKENI in the germline V gene. The CDR3 is 12 amino acids. The CDR3 region is CASSPVTGQGVF.

The chain carries TRBV27 and TRBJ1-4; TCRdb's D call, TRBD1, is unchecked because there is no DNA. CDR1 is MNHEY, CDR2 SMNVEV, per germline (reference sequence). This CDR3 has 14 residues. CDR3 loop: CASRRGSLAEKLFF.

J is TRBJ2-1 and V is TRBV4-3; with no DNA, the TCRdb D assignment of TRBD2 cannot be verified. This CDR3 spans 15 amino acids. The germline CDR1 and CDR2 sequences are LGHNA and YSLEER. The CDR3 sequence: CASSQDGGGDNEQFF.

Here the CDR3 reads CASSPTGSGGLYEQYF. The chain uses TRBV6-2 or TRBV6-3 and TRBJ2-7; TCRdb returns TRBD1, unconfirmable since there is no DNA. In germline, CDR1 is MNHEY, CDR2 SVGEGT. The CDR3 is 16 amino acids.

The V and J genes are TRBV20-1 and TRBJ2-7; TCRdb gives TRBD2 as the D gene, but with no DNA this cannot be confirmed. The germline V gene has CDR1 DFQATT and CDR2 SNEGSKA (reference sequence). The CDR3 runs to 16 residues. CDR3 in amino acids: CSATPLAGTKSYEQYF.

The chain carries TRBV5-4 and TRBJ2-3. The CDR3 runs 12 residues. Germline V gene lookup returns CDR1 SGHNT and CDR2 YYREEE (reference sequence). CDR3 amino acids: CASSLDRENKAF.

The chain links TRBV10-2 to TRBJ2-7; checking the TCRdb D call of TRBD2 is not possible without DNA. The germline CDR1 and CDR2 sequences are WSHSY and SAAADI. The length of the CDR3 is 14 residues. The CDR3 loop is CASCGPAGSCEQYF.

This chain joins TRBV4-3 and TRBJ2-2; absent DNA, TCRdb's TRBD1 call cannot be checked. The CDR3 length is 15 residues. Germline-derived CDR1 and CDR2 are LGHNA and YSLEER. This CDR3 is CASSPGTIEAGEPFF.

The gene calls are TRBV9 and TRBJ1-4. There are 15 residues in the CDR3. Germline V gives CDR1 SGDLS, CDR2 YYNGEE. The CDR3 sequence is CASSVEGTTNEKLFF. Full variable domain (missing parts from reference TRBV9 and TRBJ1-4): DSGVTQTPKHLITATGQRVTLRCSPRSGDLSVYWYQQSLDQGLQFLIQYYNGEERAKGNILERFSAQQFPDLHSELNLSSLELGDSALYFCASSVEGTTNEKLFFGSGTQLSVL.